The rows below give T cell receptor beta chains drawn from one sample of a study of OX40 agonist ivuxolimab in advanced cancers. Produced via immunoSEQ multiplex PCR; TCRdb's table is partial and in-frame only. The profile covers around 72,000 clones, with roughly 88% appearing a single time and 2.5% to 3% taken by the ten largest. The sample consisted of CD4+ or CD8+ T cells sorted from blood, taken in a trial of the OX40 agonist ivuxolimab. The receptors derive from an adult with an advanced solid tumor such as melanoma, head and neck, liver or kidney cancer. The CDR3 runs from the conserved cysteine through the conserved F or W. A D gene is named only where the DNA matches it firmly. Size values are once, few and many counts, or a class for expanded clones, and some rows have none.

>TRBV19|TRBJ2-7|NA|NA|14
CASSIRDMDDEQYF
TGTGCCAGTAGTATCCGGGACATGGACGACGAGCAGTACTTC
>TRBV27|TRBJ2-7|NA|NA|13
CASSFDSSYEQYF
TGTGCCAGCAGTTTCGACTCCTCCTACGAGCAGTACTTC
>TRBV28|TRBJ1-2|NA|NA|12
CASRLTDYGYTF
TGTGCCAGCAGACTGACAGACTATGGCTACACCTTC
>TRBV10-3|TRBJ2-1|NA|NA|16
CAISKTPAGDINEQFF
TGTGCCATCAGTAAGACACCAGCGGGCGACATCAATGAGCAGTTCTTC
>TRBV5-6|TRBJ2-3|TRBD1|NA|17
CASSATPGQVNTDTQYF
TGTGCCAGCAGCGCAACCCCGGGACAGGTAAACACAGATACGCAGTATTTT
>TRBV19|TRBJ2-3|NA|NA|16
CASSPGTSTSTDTQYF
TGTGCCAGTAGTCCCGGGACGTCTACTAGCACAGATACGCAGTATTTT
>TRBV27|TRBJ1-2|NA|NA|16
CASSLGRGGSNYGYTF
TGTGCCAGCAGTTTGGGCCGAGGGGGGTCTAACTATGGCTACACCTTC
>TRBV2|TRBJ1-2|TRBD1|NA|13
CASRDTPGQLYTF
TGTGCCAGCAGGGACACCCCGGGACAGCTCTACACCTTC
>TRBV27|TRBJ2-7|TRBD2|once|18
CASMGRGLGRSPPYEQYF
TGTGCCAGCATGGGGAGGGGACTCGGGCGCTCCCCTCCCTACGAGCAGTACTTC
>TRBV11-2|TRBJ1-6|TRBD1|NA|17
CASSLGDRADPPLPLHF
TGTGCCAGCAGCTTAGGTGACAGGGCGGACCCACCTTTGCCCCTCCACTTT
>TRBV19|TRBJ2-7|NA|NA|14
CASSIFSGAEEQYF
TGTGCCAGTAGTATATTCTCAGGGGCGGAGGAGCAGTACTTC
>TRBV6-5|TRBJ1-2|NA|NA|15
CASRIQDAANYGYTF
TGTGCCAGCAGAATTCAGGACGCAGCTAACTATGGCTACACCTTC
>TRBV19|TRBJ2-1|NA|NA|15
CASTPGNRFYNEQFF
TGTGCCAGTACCCCCGGGAACAGATTCTACAATGAGCAGTTCTTC
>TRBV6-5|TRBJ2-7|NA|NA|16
CASSYGFPGSSYEQYF
TGTGCCAGCAGTTACGGTTTCCCTGGGAGCTCCTACGAGCAGTACTTC
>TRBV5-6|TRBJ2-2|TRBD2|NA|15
CASSWTSGGIGELFF
TGTGCCAGCAGTTGGACTAGCGGGGGTATCGGGGAGCTGTTTTTT
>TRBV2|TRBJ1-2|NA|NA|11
CASSEGPEGIF
TGTGCCAGCAGTGAGGGCCCCGAAGGAATCTTC
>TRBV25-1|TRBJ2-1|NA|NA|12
CASRGGYNEQFF
TGTGCCAGCAGGGGTGGCTACAATGAGCAGTTCTTC
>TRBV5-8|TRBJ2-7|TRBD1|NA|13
CASSLDRGDEQYF
TGTGCCAGCAGCTTGGACAGGGGCGACGAGCAGTACTTC
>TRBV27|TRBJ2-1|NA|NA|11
CASSEYNEQFF
TGTGCCAGCAGTGAATACAATGAGCAGTTCTTC
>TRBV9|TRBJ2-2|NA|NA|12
CASSVVVGELFF
TGTGCCAGCAGCGTAGTGGTGGGGGAGCTGTTTTTT
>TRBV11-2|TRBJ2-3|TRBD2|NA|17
CASSFGLAGKGTDTQYF
TGTGCCAGCAGCTTCGGACTAGCGGGGAAGGGGACAGATACGCAGTATTTT
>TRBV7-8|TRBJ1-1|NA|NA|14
CASTPKGRNTEAFF
TGTGCCAGCACCCCCAAAGGACGGAACACTGAAGCTTTCTTT
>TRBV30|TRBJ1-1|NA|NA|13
CAWSNRVGTEAFF
TGTGCCTGGAGTAACAGGGTCGGCACTGAAGCTTTCTTT
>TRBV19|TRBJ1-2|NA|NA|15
CASGDRQTANYGYTF
TGTGCCAGTGGGGATCGACAAACAGCTAACTATGGCTACACCTTC
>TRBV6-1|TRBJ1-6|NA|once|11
CAAGDPRPLHF
TGTGCCGCGGGGGACCCAAGGCCCCTCCACTTT
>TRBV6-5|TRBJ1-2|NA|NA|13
CASSYGVGGGYTF
TGTGCCAGCAGTTACGGGGTCGGAGGTGGCTACACCTTC
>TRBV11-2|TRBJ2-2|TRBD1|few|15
CASSSGTANTGELFF
TGTGCCAGCAGCTCCGGGACAGCGAACACCGGGGAGCTGTTTTTT
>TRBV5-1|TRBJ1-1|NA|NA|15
CASSFWEGGNTEAFF
TGCGCCAGCAGCTTCTGGGAAGGTGGGAACACTGAAGCTTTCTTT
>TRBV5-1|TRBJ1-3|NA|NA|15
CASSLASRSGNTIYF
TGCGCCAGCAGCTTGGCCAGTAGATCTGGAAACACCATATATTTT
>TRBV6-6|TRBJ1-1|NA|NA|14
CASSPPTVNTEAFF
TGTGCCAGCAGCCCTCCGACAGTGAACACTGAAGCTTTCTTT
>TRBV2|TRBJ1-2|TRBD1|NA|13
CASSGDSGYGYTF
TGTGCCAGCAGTGGGGACAGCGGTTATGGCTACACCTTC
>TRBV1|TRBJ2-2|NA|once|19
CTSSQEGVAGAPNTGELFF
TGCACCAGCAGCCAAGAGGGGGTAGCGGGGGCCCCGAACACCGGGGAGCTGTTTTTT
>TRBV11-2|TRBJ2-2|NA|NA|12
CASSSNTGELFF
TGTGCCAGCAGCTCGAACACCGGGGAGCTGTTTTTT